This T cell receptor (beta chain) was found in a study of regulatory T cells in long-lasting Graves disease. Time point noted: newly diagnosed GD, antithyroid drugs for less than 3 months. RNA extracted from PBMCs served as the sequencing template. Per American Thyroid Association guidelines, Graves' disease was diagnosed. This clonotype was recorded many times. After removal of 0 bases from V and 4 bases from J, the junction contained 8 bases not matched to a gene. The CDR3 length is 15 residues. CDR1 DFQATT and CDR2 SNEGSKA come from the germline V gene (reference sequence). The authors built TCR beta libraries using iRepertoire HTBI primers and Arm-PCR of CDR3 regions. From the multiplex PCR reads, TCRdb called clonotypes with MiXCR, one entry per CDR3 protein. The sample lists under 300,000 distinct CDR3 sequences, 15% to 20% occurring once. The same specimen was also included in a second study, on T cells in Graves' hyperthyroidism and ophthalmopathy.

The V call is TRBV20-1, the J call TRBJ1-2; 7 bases are shared with TRBD1. The clonotype was recovered from a young woman with Graves disease. The material sequenced was peripheral blood mononuclear cells (PBMCs), taken at new diagnosis, from a patient treated with antithyroid drugs. The CDR3 coding sequence is TGCAGTGCTAGAGATACTCAGGGGGTAATCTATGGCTACACCTTC. It translates to CSARDTQGVIYGYTF.